Listed below are T cell receptor beta chains from one sample, sequenced in a study of vaccination and CD4 T cells after COVID-19. Antigen specificity for these receptors is unknown. From the PCR reads, TCRdb called clonotypes with MiXCR, one entry per CDR3 protein. Found here are 7,500 to 8,500 distinct CDR3 sequences, approximately 52% of them singletons; the top ten hold roughly 22%. Sequenced: CD4+ T cells from blood, cultured in vitro. The receptors were gathered from a human donor who had recovered from COVID-19. The conserved cysteine and the conserved F or W are not part of the CDR3 here. Fields, in order: J gene, V gene, CDR3 protein.

j_gene: TRBJ2-1; v_gene: TRBV29-1; CDR3aa: SVEVVAGPLRLF
j_gene: TRBJ1-2; v_gene: TRBV20-1; CDR3aa: SARDRQGLEGYT
j_gene: TRBJ1-2; v_gene: TRBV30; CDR3aa: AWSPDRVSRGYT
j_gene: TRBJ1-5; v_gene: TRBV12-3/TRBV12-4; CDR3aa: ASTPQGGNQPQH
j_gene: TRBJ2-7; v_gene: TRBV12-3/TRBV12-4; CDR3aa: ASSRTDSYEQY
j_gene: TRBJ1-3; v_gene: TRBV6-2/TRBV6-3; CDR3aa: ASGSGNTIY
j_gene: TRBJ2-5; v_gene: TRBV19; CDR3aa: ASSTGTGYMETQY
j_gene: TRBJ2-7; v_gene: TRBV12-3/TRBV12-4; CDR3aa: ASSLLGGGEQY
j_gene: TRBJ1-2; v_gene: TRBV6-5; CDR3aa: ASSYKNRVAGYT
j_gene: TRBJ1-2; v_gene: TRBV28; CDR3aa: ASSFGSNYGYT
j_gene: TRBJ1-1; v_gene: TRBV19; CDR3aa: ASRPQGDTEAF
j_gene: TRBJ2-7; v_gene: TRBV28; CDR3aa: ASRGTSGSYEQY
j_gene: TRBJ2-7; v_gene: TRBV20-1; CDR3aa: SARGQGPFYEQY
j_gene: TRBJ1-5; v_gene: TRBV28; CDR3aa: ASSLGGVNQPQH
j_gene: TRBJ1-4; v_gene: TRBV20-1; CDR3aa: SGTSGFTNEKLF
j_gene: TRBJ1-3; v_gene: TRBV12-3/TRBV12-4; CDR3aa: ASSPSGNTIY
j_gene: TRBJ1-4; v_gene: TRBV2; CDR3aa: ASSEDKVYEKLF
j_gene: TRBJ2-2; v_gene: TRBV2; CDR3aa: ASAGQGRNTGELF
j_gene: TRBJ1-1; v_gene: TRBV5-1; CDR3aa: ASSLLLRGGGAF
j_gene: TRBJ1-6; v_gene: TRBV7-2; CDR3aa: ASSLRPRGNSPLH
j_gene: TRBJ2-7; v_gene: TRBV6-2/TRBV6-3; CDR3aa: ASYSLGTSYEQY
j_gene: TRBJ2-2; v_gene: TRBV25-1; CDR3aa: ASSDLGRGLASTGELF
j_gene: TRBJ2-5; v_gene: TRBV14; CDR3aa: ASSPGLAGVGQETQY
j_gene: TRBJ2-7; v_gene: TRBV6-2/TRBV6-3; CDR3aa: ASSYRSYEQY
j_gene: TRBJ2-1; v_gene: TRBV15; CDR3aa: ATSMLGVKRTPTNEQF
j_gene: TRBJ1-2; v_gene: TRBV6-1; CDR3aa: ASSAGQGYGYT
j_gene: TRBJ1-1; v_gene: TRBV10-3; CDR3aa: AISGQMNTEAF
j_gene: TRBJ2-5; v_gene: TRBV5-1; CDR3aa: ASSPLAGVETQY
j_gene: TRBJ1-4; v_gene: TRBV23-1; CDR3aa: ASSLRRQGNEKLF
j_gene: TRBJ2-3; v_gene: TRBV2; CDR3aa: ASKVTSGSTDTQY
j_gene: TRBJ1-5; v_gene: TRBV7-2; CDR3aa: ASSVQGGQPQH
j_gene: TRBJ2-4; v_gene: TRBV12-3/TRBV12-4; CDR3aa: ASTFGGIQY
j_gene: TRBJ1-1; v_gene: TRBV5-1; CDR3aa: ASSFGLARILNTEAF
j_gene: TRBJ2-7; v_gene: TRBV29-1; CDR3aa: SVGQQGYEQY
j_gene: TRBJ1-4; v_gene: TRBV28; CDR3aa: ASSSRFQEDEKLF
j_gene: TRBJ2-5; v_gene: TRBV19; CDR3aa: ASSNLAKETQY
j_gene: TRBJ1-1; v_gene: TRBV7-2; CDR3aa: ASSPGGNTEAF
j_gene: TRBJ2-3; v_gene: TRBV6-2/TRBV6-3; CDR3aa: ASSRTSGGAGTDTQY
j_gene: TRBJ2-7; v_gene: TRBV2; CDR3aa: ASSEEGQTSYEQY
j_gene: TRBJ1-1; v_gene: TRBV6-4; CDR3aa: ASSAGPDTEAF
j_gene: TRBJ2-7; v_gene: TRBV12-3/TRBV12-4; CDR3aa: ASSFLAGSYEQY
j_gene: TRBJ1-4; v_gene: TRBV2; CDR3aa: ASRTDATNEKLF
j_gene: TRBJ2-7; v_gene: TRBV6-5; CDR3aa: ASSYSMVTGWDEQY
j_gene: TRBJ1-1; v_gene: TRBV28; CDR3aa: ASSYDWTGTSRYTEAF
j_gene: TRBJ2-6; v_gene: TRBV7-9; CDR3aa: ASSSTGYLANVLT